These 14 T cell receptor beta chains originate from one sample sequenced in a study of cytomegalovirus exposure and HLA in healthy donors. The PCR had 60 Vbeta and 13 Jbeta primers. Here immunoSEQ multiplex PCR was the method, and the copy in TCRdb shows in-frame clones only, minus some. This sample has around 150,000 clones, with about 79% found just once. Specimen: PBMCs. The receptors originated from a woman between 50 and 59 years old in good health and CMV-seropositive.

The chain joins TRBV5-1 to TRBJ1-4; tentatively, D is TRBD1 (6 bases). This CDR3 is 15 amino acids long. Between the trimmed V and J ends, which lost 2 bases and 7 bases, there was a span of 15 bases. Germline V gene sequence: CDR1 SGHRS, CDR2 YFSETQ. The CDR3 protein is CASSFGGGGSEKLFF. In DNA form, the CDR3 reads TGCGCCAGCAGCTTCGGGGGCGGCGGGAGTGAAAAACTGTTTTTT.

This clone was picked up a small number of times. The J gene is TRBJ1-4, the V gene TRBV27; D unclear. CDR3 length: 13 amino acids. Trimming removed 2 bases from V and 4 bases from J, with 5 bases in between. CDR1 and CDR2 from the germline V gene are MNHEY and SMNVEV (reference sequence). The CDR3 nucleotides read TGTGCCAGCAGTTTAATCCTTAATGAAAAACTGTTTTTT. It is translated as CASSLILNEKLFF.

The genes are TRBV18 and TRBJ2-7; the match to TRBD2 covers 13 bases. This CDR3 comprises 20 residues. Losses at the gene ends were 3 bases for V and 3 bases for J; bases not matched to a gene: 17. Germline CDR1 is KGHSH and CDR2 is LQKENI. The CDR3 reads CASSPKKTSGRGLGLYEQYF. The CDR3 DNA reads TGTGCCAGCTCACCTAAGAAAACTAGCGGGAGGGGGCTGGGGCTCTACGAGCAGTACTTC.

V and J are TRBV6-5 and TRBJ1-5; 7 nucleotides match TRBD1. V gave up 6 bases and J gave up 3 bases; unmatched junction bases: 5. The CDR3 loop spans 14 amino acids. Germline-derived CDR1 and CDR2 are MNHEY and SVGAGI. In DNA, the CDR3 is TGTGCCAGCAGCCTGACAGGGCTCAATCAGCCCCAGCATTTT. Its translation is CASSLTGLNQPQHF.

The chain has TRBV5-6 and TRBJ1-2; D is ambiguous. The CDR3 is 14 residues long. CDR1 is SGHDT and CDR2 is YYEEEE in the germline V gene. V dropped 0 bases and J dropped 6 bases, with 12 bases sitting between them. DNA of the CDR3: TGTGCCAGCAGCTTGGTACCAGGCTCGGATGGCTACACCTTC. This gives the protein CASSLVPGSDGYTF.

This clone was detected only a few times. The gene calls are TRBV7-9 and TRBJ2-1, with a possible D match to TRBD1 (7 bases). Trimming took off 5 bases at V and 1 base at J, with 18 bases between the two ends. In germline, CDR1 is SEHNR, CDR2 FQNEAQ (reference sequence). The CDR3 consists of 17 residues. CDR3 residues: CASSPPRRGRSYNEQFF. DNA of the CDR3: TGTGCCAGCAGCCCACCCCGCAGGGGGAGGTCCTACAATGAGCAGTTCTTC. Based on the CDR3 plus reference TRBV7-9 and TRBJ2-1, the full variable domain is DTGVSQNPRHKITKRGQNVTFRCDPISEHNRLYWYRQTLGQGPEFLTYFQNEAQLEKSRLLSDRFSAERPKGSFSTLEIQRTEQGDSAMYLCASSPPRRGRSYNEQFFGPGTRLTVL.

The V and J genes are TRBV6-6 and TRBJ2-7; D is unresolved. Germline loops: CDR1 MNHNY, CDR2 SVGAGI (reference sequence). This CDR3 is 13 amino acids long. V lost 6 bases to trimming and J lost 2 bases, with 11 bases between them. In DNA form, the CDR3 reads TGTGCCAGCAGCTACGAGGTTACCTACGAGCAGTACTTC. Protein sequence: CASSYEVTYEQYF.

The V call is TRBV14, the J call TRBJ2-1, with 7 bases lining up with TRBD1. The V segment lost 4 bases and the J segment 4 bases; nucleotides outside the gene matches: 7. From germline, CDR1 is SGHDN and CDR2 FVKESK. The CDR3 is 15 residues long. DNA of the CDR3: TGTGCCAGCAGCCGGCCGGGACAGCCGTACAATGAGCAGTTCTTC. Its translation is CASSRPGQPYNEQFF.

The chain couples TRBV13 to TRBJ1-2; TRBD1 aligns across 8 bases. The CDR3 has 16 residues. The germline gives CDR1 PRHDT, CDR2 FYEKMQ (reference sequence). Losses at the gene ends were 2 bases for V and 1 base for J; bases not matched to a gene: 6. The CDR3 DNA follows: TGTGCCAGCAGCTTATATCAGGGGGCGGGTAACTATGGCTACACCTTC. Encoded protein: CASSLYQGAGNYGYTF.

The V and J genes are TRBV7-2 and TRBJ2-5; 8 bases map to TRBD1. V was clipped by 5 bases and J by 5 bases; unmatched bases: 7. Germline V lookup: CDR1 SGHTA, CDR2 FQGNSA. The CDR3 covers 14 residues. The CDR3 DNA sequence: TGTGCCAGCAGCCCCGACAGGGGTACGGAGACCCAGTACTTC. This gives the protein CASSPDRGTETQYF.

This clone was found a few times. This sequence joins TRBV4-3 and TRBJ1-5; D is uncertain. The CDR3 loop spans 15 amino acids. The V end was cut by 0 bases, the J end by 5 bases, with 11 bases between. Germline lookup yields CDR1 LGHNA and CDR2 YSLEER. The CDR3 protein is CASSQDRQNYQPQHF. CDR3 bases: TGCGCCAGCAGCCAAGATCGCCAGAATTATCAGCCCCAGCATTTT.

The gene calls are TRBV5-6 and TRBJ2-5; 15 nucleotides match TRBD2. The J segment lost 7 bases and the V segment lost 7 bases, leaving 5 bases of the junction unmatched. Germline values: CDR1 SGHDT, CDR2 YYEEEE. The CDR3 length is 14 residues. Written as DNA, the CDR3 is TGTGCCAGCGGACTAGCGGGAGGGGAAGCGACCCAGTACTTC. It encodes CASGLAGGEATQYF.

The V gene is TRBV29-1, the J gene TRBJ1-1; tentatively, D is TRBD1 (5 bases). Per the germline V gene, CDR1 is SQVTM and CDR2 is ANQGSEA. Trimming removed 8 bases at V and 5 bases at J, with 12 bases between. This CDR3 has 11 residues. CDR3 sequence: CSSISGTEAFF. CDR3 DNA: TGCAGCTCAATCTCAGGGACTGAAGCTTTCTTT.

The CDR3 loop is CASSPGTGSYEQYF. For the CDR3, the DNA is TGTGCCAGCTCACCAGGGACAGGCTCCTACGAGCAGTACTTC. The chain employs TRBV18 and TRBJ2-7; 8 nucleotides match TRBD1. The CDR3 has 14 residues. The germline V gene encodes CDR1 KGHSH and CDR2 LQKENI. With 2 bases clipped from V and 0 bases from J, the junction kept 0 bases outside the gene matches.